Listed below are T cell receptor beta chains from one sample, sequenced in a study of Graves' ophthalmopathy and Graves' hyperthyroidism. Via MiXCR, TCRdb re-called the multiplex PCR reads, giving one row per CDR3 protein. The table includes around 520,000 distinct CDR3 sequences, 35% to 40% detected once. Sequencing input: peripheral blood or thyroid tissue (not recorded which). These receptors originate from an adult man with Graves' hyperthyroidism. Each CDR3 is given with its conserved first and last residue. The order of the fields is V gene, clone size, D gene, J gene, CDR3 DNA, CDR3 protein. The D gene is left open where the match is weak. Size is omitted from some rows. Given values are once, few, many or a class for expanded clones.

>TRBV3-1|-|-|TRBJ1-1
TGTGCCAGCAGCCAAGATCAGGGGTCCACTGAAGCTTTCTTT
CASSQDQGSTEAFF
>TRBV3-1|-|-|TRBJ1-1
TGTGCCAGCAGCCGAGAGAGGGAAGAAGCTTTCTTT
CASSREREEAFF
>TRBV2|-|TRBD2|TRBJ2-1
TGTGCCAGCAGTAGGACTAGCGGGGGTGACAATGAGCAGTTCTTC
CASSRTSGGDNEQFF
>TRBV10-3|-|TRBD1|TRBJ1-5
TGTGCCAGCAGTCCCCGGGACAGGGTTCGCAATCAGCCCCAGCATTTT
CASSPRDRVRNQPQHF
>TRBV5-5|few|TRBD1|TRBJ2-7
TGTGCCAGCAGCAAAACCGGGACAGGGGCGTACGAGCAGTACTTC
CASSKTGTGAYEQYF
>TRBV19|many|-|TRBJ1-5
TGTGCCTCTGGGGAGGATCAGCCCCAGCATTTT
CASGEDQPQHF
>TRBV20-1|-|TRBD2|TRBJ2-5
TGCAGTGCCCACCGGACTAGCGGGCGAGAGACCCAGTACTTC
CSAHRTSGRETQYF
>TRBV20-1|-|TRBD2|TRBJ2-7
TGCAGTGCTAGAGATCCTAGCGGGAGGGTCTACGAGCAGTACTTC
CSARDPSGRVYEQYF
>TRBV2|many|-|TRBJ1-2
TGTGCCAGCATTGAGGACGCTTTCCTCTATGGCTACACCTTC
CASIEDAFLYGYTF
>TRBV2|many|-|TRBJ2-6
TGTGCCAGCAGTCCAGTGAACTCTGGGGCCAACGTCCTGACTTTC
CASSPVNSGANVLTF
>TRBV10-2|many|-|TRBJ1-2
TGCGCCAGCAGTACGGGGGAACCGTATGGCTACACCTTC
CASSTGEPYGYTF
>TRBV19|few|-|TRBJ2-2
TGTGCCAGTAGTATAGGTTCTAGCGCCGGGGAGCTGTTTTTT
CASSIGSSAGELFF
>TRBV7-2|-|TRBD2|TRBJ2-5
TGTGCCAGCAGGCCCCAGGGACTAGCGGGAGTCCGGACCCAGTACTTC
CASRPQGLAGVRTQYF
>TRBV12-5|-|-|TRBJ1-1
TGTGCTAGTGGTTCCTCTAACCAGGACGACGCGGCTTTT
CASGSSNQDDAAF
>TRBV20-1|few|-|TRBJ1-6
TGCAGTGCTAGTCGTCGGATAAGCGGGAGCTCCTATAATTCACCCCTCCACTTT
CSASRRISGSSYNSPLHF
>TRBV7-8|-|-|TRBJ1-2
TGTGCCAGCAGCGTACGGGACAGCTACACCTTC
CASSVRDSYTF
>TRBV2|few|TRBD1|TRBJ2-1
TGTGCCAGCTCGGGACAGCCCTACAATGAGCAGTTCTTC
CASSGQPYNEQFF
>TRBV10-3|-|-|TRBJ2-5
TGTGCCATCAGTGAGTCAGGTGAACTAGAGACCCAGTACTTC
CAISESGELETQYF
>TRBV28|many|TRBD1|TRBJ2-7
TGTGCCAGCAGTCCCGACAGGGGTGGCCACTACGAGCAGTACTTC
CASSPDRGGHYEQYF
>TRBV6-1|many|-|TRBJ2-7
TGTGCCAGCAGGCTGTTGGATAACCGAGGCGAGCAGTACTTC
CASRLLDNRGEQYF
>TRBV19|many|-|TRBJ1-1
TGTGCCAGTAGTATTGGGGCTAGCACTGAAGCTTTCTTT
CASSIGASTEAFF
>TRBV7-9|-|-|TRBJ2-3
TGTGCCAGCAGCCAAGATACTCCCGGCCCGGATACGCAGTATTTT
CASSQDTPGPDTQYF
>TRBV7-9|many|-|TRBJ1-2
TGTGCCAGCAGCTTACTGACTGACAACTATGGCTACACCTTC
CASSLLTDNYGYTF
>TRBV6-6|few|TRBD1|TRBJ2-7
TGTGCCAGCACCCCCCGGACAGGGGCCTACGAGCAGTACTTC
CASTPRTGAYEQYF
>TRBV25-1|many|-|TRBJ2-7
TGTGCCAGCAGTGAATTTGGAAGGGGCGAGCAGTACTTC
CASSEFGRGEQYF
>TRBV7-9|many|TRBD2|TRBJ2-7
TGTGCCAGCAGCTTAGAAGGGACAGGACTAGCGGGAGTGCACGAGCAGTACTTC
CASSLEGTGLAGVHEQYF
>TRBV20-1|many|TRBD1|TRBJ2-7
TGCAGTGCTCGAATCTGGACAGGACCCACCTACGAGCAGTACTTC
CSARIWTGPTYEQYF
>TRBV3-1|-|TRBD2|TRBJ2-7
TGTGCCAGCAGTGAAGCGGGAGTTAGGAGCCACGAGCAGTACTTC
CASSEAGVRSHEQYF
>TRBV29-1|-|TRBD1|TRBJ1-2
TGCAGCGAGGTGGGACAGATATATGGCTACACCTTC
CSEVGQIYGYTF
>TRBV6-1|many|-|TRBJ1-2
TGTGCCAGCAGTGAAGGGAGAGCCTATGGCTACACCTTC
CASSEGRAYGYTF
>TRBV6-2/TRBV6-3|-|-|TRBJ2-5
TGTGCCAGCAGTTACATGTCTAGCAGCCAAGAGACCCAGTACTTC
CASSYMSSSQETQYF
>TRBV5-1|many|-|TRBJ2-2
TGCGCCAGCAGCGTACGGGACTTGACCGGGGAGCTGTTTTTT
CASSVRDLTGELFF
>TRBV6-1|many|TRBD1|TRBJ2-5
TGTGCCAGCAGTGAACTAAGCACAGGGGAAGAGACCCAGTACTTC
CASSELSTGEETQYF
>TRBV20-1|many|-|TRBJ1-1
TGCAGTGCTAGTCGGGGGGCAGGCACTGAAGCTTTCTTT
CSASRGAGTEAFF
>TRBV20-1|-|-|TRBJ2-1
TGCAGTACCGGGACCAGGAGCTCCTACAATGAGCAGTTCTTC
CSTGTRSSYNEQFF
>TRBV28|once|TRBD2|TRBJ2-7
TGTGCCAGCAGTTTACCGACTAGCCCGGGCTACGAGCAGTACTTC
CASSLPTSPGYEQYF
>TRBV5-1|-|-|TRBJ1-3
TGCGCCAGCAGCTTGGGGGACGAAGGAAACACCATATATTTT
CASSLGDEGNTIYF
>TRBV2|-|-|TRBJ1-6
TGTGCCAGCAGTTTCGGCCAGTATCGTTCACCCCTCCACTTT
CASSFGQYRSPLHF
>TRBV28|few|TRBD1|TRBJ1-2
TGTGCCAGTGAAGGAATCGGACAGGATAACTATGGCTACACCTTC
CASEGIGQDNYGYTF
>TRBV7-2|-|-|TRBJ2-7
TGTGCCAGCAGCCAGGGACCGGGACCCTACGAGCAGTACTTC
CASSQGPGPYEQYF
>TRBV25-1|-|TRBD1|TRBJ2-7
TGTGCCAGCAGTGAATGGGGCACAAGGACAGGGGATTACGAGCAGTACTTC
CASSEWGTRTGDYEQYF
>TRBV7-8|many|-|TRBJ1-1
TGTGCCAGCAGTTACGGACAGAAGAACACTGAAGCTTTCTTT
CASSYGQKNTEAFF
>TRBV2|-|-|TRBJ2-2
TGTGCCAGCAGACAGGGACCTAACACCGGGGAGCTGTTTTTT
CASRQGPNTGELFF
>TRBV6-4|-|TRBD1|TRBJ1-4
TGTGCCAGCAGTGAAGGGACAGGGCATGAAAAACTGTTTTTT
CASSEGTGHEKLFF
>TRBV10-3|-|TRBD1|TRBJ1-4
TGTGCCATCAGTTGGGGACAGGGGGCGCGAACTAATGAAAAACTGTTTTTT
CAISWGQGARTNEKLFF
>TRBV7-9|many|-|TRBJ1-6
TGTGCCAGCAGCCCGATGGGAGGGGGATCCTCACCCCTCCACTTT
CASSPMGGGSSPLHF
>TRBV15|many|-|TRBJ1-5
TGTGCCACCAGCAGAGAGTACACCAATCAGCCCCAGCATTTT
CATSREYTNQPQHF
>TRBV7-9|few|TRBD2|TRBJ2-5
TGTGCCAGCAGCACCGCGGGGGGGCTCCAAGAGACCCAGTACTTC
CASSTAGGLQETQYF